The entry that follows covers one T cell receptor beta chain sequence. Its antigen is unidentified. Only in-frame clones appear in the TCRdb table, and some are missing; sequencing was by immunoSEQ multiplex PCR. This repertoire shows 21,000 or so clones, over 75% found once; its top ten account for 30%. This specimen comes from a study of T cells in localized non-small cell lung cancer. CDR3 length: 15 amino acids. Trimming took 2 bases from V and 2 from J, leaving 13 bases between them. From germline, CDR1 is MNHEY and CDR2 SVGAGI. Study-level points and caveats: Longer survival (overall) was linked to higher T cell density in blood.

This specimen was peripheral blood mononuclear cells, taken before any cancer treatment. The origin of this receptor is a male donor aged 60 or over with stage II lung adenocarcinoma. The chain carries TRBV6-5 and TRBJ2-7; D is unresolved. DNA of the CDR3: TGTGCCAGCAGTTACCAACCGGCTAGGGCCTACGAGCAGTACTTC. Protein: CASSYQPARAYEQYF.